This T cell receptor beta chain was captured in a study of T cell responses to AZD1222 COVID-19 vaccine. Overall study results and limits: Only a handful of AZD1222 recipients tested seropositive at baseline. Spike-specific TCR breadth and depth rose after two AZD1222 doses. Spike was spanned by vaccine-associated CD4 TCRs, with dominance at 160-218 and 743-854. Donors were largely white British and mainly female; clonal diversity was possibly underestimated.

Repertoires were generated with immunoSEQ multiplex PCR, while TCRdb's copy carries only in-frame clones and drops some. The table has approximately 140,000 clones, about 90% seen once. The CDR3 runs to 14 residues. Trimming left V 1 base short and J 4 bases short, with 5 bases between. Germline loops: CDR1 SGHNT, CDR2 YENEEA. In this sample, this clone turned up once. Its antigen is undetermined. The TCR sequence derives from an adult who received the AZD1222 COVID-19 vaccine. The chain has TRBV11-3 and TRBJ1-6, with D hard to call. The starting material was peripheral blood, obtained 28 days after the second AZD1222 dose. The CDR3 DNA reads TGTGCCAGCAGCTTAGGAGGGTATAATTCACCCCTCCACTTT. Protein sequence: CASSLGGYNSPLHF. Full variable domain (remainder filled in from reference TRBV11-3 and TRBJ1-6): EAGVVQSPRYKIIEKKQPVAFWCNPISGHNTLYWYLQNLGQGPELLIRYENEEAVDDSQLPKDRFSAERLKGVDSTLKIQPAELGDSAVYLCASSLGGYNSPLHFGNGTRLTVT.